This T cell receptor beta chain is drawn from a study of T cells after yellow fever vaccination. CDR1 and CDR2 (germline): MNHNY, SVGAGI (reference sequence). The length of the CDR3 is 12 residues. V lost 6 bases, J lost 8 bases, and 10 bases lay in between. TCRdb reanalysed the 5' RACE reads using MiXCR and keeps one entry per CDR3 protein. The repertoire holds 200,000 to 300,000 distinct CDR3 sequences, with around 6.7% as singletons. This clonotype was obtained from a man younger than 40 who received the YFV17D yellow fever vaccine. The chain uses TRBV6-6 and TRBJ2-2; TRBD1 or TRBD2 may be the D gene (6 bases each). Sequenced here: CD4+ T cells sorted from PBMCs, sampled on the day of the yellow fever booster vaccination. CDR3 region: CASRQGGGELFF. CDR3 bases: TGTGCCAGCAGACAGGGAGGTGGGGAGCTGTTTTTT.